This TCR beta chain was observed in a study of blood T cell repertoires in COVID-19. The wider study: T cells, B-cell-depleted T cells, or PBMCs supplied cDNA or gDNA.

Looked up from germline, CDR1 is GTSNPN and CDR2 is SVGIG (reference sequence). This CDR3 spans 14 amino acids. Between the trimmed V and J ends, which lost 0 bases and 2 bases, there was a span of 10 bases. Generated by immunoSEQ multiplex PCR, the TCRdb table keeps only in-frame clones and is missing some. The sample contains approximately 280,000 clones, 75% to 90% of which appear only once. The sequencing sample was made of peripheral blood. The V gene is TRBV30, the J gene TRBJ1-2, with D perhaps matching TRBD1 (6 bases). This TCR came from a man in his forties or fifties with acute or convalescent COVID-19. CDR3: CAWSVQGGNYGYTF. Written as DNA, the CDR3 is TGTGCCTGGAGTGTACAAGGGGGAAACTATGGCTACACCTTC.